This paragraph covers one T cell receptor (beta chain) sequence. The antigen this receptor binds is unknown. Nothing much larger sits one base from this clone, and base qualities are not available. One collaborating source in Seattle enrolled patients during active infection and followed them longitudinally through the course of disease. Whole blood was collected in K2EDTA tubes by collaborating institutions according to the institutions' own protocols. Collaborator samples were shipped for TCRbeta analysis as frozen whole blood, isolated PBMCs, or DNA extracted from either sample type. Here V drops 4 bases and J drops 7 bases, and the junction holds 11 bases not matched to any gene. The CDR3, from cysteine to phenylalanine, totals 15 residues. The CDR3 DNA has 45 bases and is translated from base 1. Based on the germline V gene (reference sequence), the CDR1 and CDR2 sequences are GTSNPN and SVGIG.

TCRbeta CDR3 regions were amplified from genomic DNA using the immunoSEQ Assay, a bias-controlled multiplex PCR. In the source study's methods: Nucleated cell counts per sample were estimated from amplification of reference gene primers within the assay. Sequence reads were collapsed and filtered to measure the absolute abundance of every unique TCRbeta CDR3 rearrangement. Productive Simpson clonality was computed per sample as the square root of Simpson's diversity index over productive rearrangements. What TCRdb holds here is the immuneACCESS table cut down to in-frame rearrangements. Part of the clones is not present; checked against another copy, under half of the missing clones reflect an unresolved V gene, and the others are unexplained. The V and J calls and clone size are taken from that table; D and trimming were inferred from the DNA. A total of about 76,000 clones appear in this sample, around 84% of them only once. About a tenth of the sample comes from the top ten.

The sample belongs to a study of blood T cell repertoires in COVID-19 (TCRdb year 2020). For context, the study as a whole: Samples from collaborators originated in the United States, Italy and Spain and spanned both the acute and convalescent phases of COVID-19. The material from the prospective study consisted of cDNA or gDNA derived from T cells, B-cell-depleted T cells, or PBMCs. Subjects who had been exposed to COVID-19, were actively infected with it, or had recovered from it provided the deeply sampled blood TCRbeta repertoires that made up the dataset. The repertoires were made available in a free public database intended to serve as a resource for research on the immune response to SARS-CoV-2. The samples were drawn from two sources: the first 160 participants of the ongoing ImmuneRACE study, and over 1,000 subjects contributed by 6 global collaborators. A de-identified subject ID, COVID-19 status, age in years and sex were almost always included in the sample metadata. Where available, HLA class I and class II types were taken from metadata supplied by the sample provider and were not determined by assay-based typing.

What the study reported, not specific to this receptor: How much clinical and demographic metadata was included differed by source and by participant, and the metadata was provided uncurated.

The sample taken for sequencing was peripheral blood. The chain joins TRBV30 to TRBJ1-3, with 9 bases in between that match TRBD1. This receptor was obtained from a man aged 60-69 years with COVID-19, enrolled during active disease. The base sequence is TGTGCCTGGACCCAACAGGGGACAGGGCGCAACACCATATATTTT. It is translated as CAWTQQGTGRNTIYF.